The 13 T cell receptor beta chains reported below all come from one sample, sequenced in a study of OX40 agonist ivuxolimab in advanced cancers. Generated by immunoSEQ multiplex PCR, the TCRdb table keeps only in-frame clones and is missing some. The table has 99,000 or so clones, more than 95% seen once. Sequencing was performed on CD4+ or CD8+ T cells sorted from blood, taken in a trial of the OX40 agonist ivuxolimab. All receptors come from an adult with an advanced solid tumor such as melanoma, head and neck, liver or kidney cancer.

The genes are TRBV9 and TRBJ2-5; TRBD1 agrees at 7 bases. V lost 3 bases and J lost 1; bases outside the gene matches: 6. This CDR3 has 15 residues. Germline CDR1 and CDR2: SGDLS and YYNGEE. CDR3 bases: TGTGCCAGCAGCGGGGACGGGACAGTCCAAGAGACCCAGTACTTC. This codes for CASSGDGTVQETQYF.

DNA for the CDR3: TGTGCAAGTCGCTTAGCCCAGTTTCGCAAGGGCCAGAGGACTAGCGGGAGTAAGAACCACGAGCAGTACTTC. Amino acids: CASRLAQFRKGQRTSGSKNHEQYF. The chain couples TRBV12-2 to TRBJ2-7; TRBD2, as called in the table, went unchecked against the DNA. TRBV12-2 is marked as a pseudogene. The CDR3 spans 24 residues.

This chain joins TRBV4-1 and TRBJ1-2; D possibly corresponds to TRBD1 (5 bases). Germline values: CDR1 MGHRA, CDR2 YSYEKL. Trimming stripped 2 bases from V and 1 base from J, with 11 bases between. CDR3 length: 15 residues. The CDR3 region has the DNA TGCGCCAGCAGCCAAACCGACAGTCGTAACTATGGCTACACCTTC. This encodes CASSQTDSRNYGYTF.

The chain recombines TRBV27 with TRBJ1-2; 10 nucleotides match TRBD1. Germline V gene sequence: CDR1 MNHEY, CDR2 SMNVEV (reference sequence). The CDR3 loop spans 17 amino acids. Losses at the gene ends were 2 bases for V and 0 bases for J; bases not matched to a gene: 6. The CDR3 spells CASSLAAGTGANYGYTF. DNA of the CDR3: TGTGCCAGCAGTTTAGCCGCCGGGACAGGGGCTAACTATGGCTACACCTTC.

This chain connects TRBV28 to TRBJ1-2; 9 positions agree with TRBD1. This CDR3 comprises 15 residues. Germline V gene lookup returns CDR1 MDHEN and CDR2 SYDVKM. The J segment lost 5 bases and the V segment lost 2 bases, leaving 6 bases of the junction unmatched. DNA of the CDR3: TGTGCCAGCAGTTTACGCGGGGACAGGGCTTATGGCTACACCTTC. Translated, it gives CASSLRGDRAYGYTF.

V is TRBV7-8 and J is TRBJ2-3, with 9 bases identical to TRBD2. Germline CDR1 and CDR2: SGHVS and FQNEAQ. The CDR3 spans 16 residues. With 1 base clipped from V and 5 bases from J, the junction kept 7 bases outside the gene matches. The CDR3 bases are TGTGCCAGCAGCTTAGGCGCGGGGGGGGACATAGATACGCAGTATTTT. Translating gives CASSLGAGGDIDTQYF.

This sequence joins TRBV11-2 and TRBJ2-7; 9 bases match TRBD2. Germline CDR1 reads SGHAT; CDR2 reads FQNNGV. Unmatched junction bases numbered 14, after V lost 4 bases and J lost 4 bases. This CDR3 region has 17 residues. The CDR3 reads CASSSNPASGNPYEQYF. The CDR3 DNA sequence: TGTGCCAGCAGCTCCAACCCGGCTAGCGGGAACCCTTACGAGCAGTACTTC.

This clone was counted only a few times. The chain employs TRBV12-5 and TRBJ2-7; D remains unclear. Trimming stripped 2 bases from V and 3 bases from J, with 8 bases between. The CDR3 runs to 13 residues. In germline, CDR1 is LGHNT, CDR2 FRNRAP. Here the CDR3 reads CASGLLGLYEQYF. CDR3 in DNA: TGTGCTAGTGGTTTGCTGGGCCTCTACGAGCAGTACTTC.

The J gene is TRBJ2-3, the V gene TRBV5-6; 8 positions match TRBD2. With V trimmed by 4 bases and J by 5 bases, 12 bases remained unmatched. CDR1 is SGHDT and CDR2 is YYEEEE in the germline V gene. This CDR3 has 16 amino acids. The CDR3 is CASSPWVPSGGDTQYF. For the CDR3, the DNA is TGTGCCAGCAGCCCCTGGGTCCCCAGCGGGGGAGATACGCAGTATTTT.

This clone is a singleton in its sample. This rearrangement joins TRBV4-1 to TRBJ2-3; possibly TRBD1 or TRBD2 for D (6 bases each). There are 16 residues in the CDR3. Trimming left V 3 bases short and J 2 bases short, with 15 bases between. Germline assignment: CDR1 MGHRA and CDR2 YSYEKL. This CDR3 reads CASSQFSRGATDTQYF. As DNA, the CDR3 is TGCGCCAGCAGCCAGTTCTCTAGGGGGGCCACAGATACGCAGTATTTT.

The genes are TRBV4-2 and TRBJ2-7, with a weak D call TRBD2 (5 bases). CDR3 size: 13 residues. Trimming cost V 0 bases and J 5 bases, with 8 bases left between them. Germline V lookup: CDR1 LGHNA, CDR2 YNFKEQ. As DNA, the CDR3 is TGTGCCAGCAGCCAAGACAATAGCGACGAGCAGTACTTC. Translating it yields CASSQDNSDEQYF.

CDR3: CASSLGLLNEQFF. Written as DNA, the CDR3 is TGTGCCAGCAGTTTAGGACTACTCAATGAGCAGTTCTTC. This chain uses TRBV28 with TRBJ2-1, with D possibly being TRBD2 (6 bases). CDR1 MDHEN and CDR2 SYDVKM come from the germline V gene. Trimming pared 2 bases from V and 6 bases from J, leaving 8 bases between. The CDR3 totals 13 residues.

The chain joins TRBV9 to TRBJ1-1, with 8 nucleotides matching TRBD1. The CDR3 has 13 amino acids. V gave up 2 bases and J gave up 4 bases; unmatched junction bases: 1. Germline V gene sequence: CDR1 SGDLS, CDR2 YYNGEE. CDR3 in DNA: TGTGCCAGCAGCGTCGGACAGGGCACTGAAGCTTTCTTT. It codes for CASSVGQGTEAFF.